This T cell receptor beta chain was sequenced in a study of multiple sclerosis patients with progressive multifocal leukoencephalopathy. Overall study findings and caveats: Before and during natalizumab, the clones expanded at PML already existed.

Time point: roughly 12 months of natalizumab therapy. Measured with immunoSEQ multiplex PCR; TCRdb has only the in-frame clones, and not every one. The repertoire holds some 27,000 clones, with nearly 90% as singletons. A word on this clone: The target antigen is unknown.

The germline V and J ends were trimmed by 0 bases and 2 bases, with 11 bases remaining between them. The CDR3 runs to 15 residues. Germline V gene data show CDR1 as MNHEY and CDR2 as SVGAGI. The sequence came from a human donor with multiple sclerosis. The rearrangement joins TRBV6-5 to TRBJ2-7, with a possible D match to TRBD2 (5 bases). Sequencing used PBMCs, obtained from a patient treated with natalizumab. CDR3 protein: CASSYSRSGTYEQYF. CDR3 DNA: TGTGCCAGCAGTTACTCGAGGTCCGGGACCTACGAGCAGTACTTC.